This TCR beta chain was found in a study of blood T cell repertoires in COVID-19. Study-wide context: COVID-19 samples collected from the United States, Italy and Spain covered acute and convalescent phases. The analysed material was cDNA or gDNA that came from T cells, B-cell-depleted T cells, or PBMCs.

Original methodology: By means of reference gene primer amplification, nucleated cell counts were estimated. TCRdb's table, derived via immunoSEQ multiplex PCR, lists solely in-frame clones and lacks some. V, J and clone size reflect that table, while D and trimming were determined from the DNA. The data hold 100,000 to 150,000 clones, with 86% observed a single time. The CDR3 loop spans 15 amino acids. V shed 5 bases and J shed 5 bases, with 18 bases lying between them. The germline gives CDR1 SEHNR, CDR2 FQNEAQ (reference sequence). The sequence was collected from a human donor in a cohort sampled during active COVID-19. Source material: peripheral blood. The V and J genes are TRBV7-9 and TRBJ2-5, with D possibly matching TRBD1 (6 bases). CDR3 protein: CASSPRMGAGETQYF. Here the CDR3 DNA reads TGTGCCAGCAGCCCCAGGATGGGGGCTGGGGAGACCCAGTACTTC.